This T cell receptor beta chain was identified in a study of T cells after posttransplantation cyclophosphamide. Study results and limitations: Later post-transplant blood repertoires were often dominated by donor CD8+ memory clones. TRB overlap between skin or GI tissue T cells and blood was limited. After PTCy, TRB diversity resembled that of CNI/methotrexate controls.

Peripheral blood was collected from the related graft donor on the marrow donation day. This clone was seen more than once but under ten times. Its antigen is currently unknown. Assay: immunoSEQ multiplex PCR; the TCRdb copy retains only in-frame clones and omits some. The record shows 12,000 or so clones for this sample, with no singletons present. The sequence came from a middle-aged woman in good health, CMV-negative, and a related stem cell transplant donor. Sequencing input: PBMCs.

As DNA, the CDR3 is TGTGCCAGCAGCCCCGGACTAGCCGGGGAGCTGTTTTTT. Translated: CASSPGLAGELFF. The V call is TRBV7-3, the J call TRBJ2-2, with 7 nucleotides matching TRBD2. Germline CDR1 SGHTA, CDR2 FQGTGA. The length of the CDR3 is 13 residues. V lost 5 bases, J lost 6 bases, and 3 bases stayed unmatched. The entire variable domain, with the rest obtained from reference TRBV7-3 and TRBJ2-2, is as follows: GAGVSQTPSNKVTEKGKYVELRCDPISGHTALYWYRQSLGQGPEFLIYFQGTGAADDSGLPNDRFFAVRPEGSVSTLKIQRTERGDSAVYLCASSPGLAGELFFGEGSRLTVL.